This entry concerns a single T cell receptor (beta chain). Its antigen is not yet known. Per-nucleotide qualities are absent, and no much larger clonotype sits a single base away. In the prospective study, participants were 18 to 89 years old, resided in 20 to 30 geographic areas of the United States, and were enrolled through a virtual design. Cohort assignment in the prospective study relied on participant-reported clinical history from a screening survey and a study questionnaire. Recovered participants in ImmuneRACE Cohort 3 were defined by two consecutive negative NP/OP PCR tests, clearance by a healthcare professional, or resolution of symptoms. In the prospective study, whole blood, serum and a nasopharyngeal or oropharyngeal swab were collected from each participant by mobile phlebotomists. Additional blood draws and questionnaires over an approximately two-month period could optionally be provided by prospective study participants. Prospective study blood samples were shipped either frozen or at room temperature before DNA extraction.

This record comes from a study of blood T cell repertoires in COVID-19 (dated by TCRdb to 2020 to 2022). General notes on the study: The collaborator samples originated in the United States, Italy and Spain and spanned the acute and convalescent phases of COVID-19. The prospective study material was composed of cDNA or gDNA derived from T cells, B-cell-depleted T cells, or PBMCs. The sample metadata nearly always contained a de-identified subject ID, COVID-19 status, age in years and sex. Samples were obtained from the ongoing ImmuneRACE study (first 160 participants) and from 1,000 to 1,500 subjects provided by 6 global collaborators. Subjects who had been exposed to COVID-19, were actively infected with it, or had recovered from it provided the deeply sampled blood TCRbeta repertoires that made up the dataset. The repertoires were released in a freely available public database intended as a resource for research on the immune response to SARS-CoV-2. Where available, HLA class I and class II types were taken from metadata supplied by the sample provider and were not determined by assay-based typing. The full study reports these points: Clinical and demographic metadata were provided uncurated, with the amount varying by source and participant.

Trimming removed 6 bases from V and 9 bases from J; the gene matches leave 9 bases unexplained. Taken from the germline V gene (reference sequence), the CDR1 and CDR2 loops are LNHDA and SQIVND. The cysteine opens and the phenylalanine closes a CDR3 of 15 amino acids. The only DNA kept is the CDR3, 45 bases in frame from the first base. The immunoSEQ Assay, a bias-controlled multiplex PCR, was used to amplify TCRbeta CDR3 regions from genomic DNA. Processing in the source paper ran as follows. The number of nucleated cells in each sample was estimated by amplification of reference gene primers within the assay. To quantify the absolute abundance of each unique TCRbeta CDR3 rearrangement, sequence reads were collapsed and filtered. Productive Simpson clonality was computed per sample as the square root of Simpson's diversity index over productive rearrangements. What TCRdb holds here is the immuneACCESS table cut down to in-frame rearrangements. Part of the clones is not present; checked against another copy, under half of the missing clones reflect an unresolved V gene, and the others are unexplained. The V and J calls and clone size come from that table; D and trimming were worked out from the DNA. In this sample the table shows 310,000 or so clones, 87% of which occur a single time. The top ten clones comprise about 6% of the sample.

The sequence was collected from a woman aged 40 to 50 who had recovered from COVID-19. This chain is built from TRBV19 and TRBJ1-6, with 9 bases aligning to TRBD1. The sequenced sample was PBMCs or T cells enriched from blood (not recorded which). The DNA reads TGTGCCAGTAGCGACCGGGACAGGGAGCTTTCACCCCTCCACTTT. Its amino acids are CASSDRDRELSPLHF.